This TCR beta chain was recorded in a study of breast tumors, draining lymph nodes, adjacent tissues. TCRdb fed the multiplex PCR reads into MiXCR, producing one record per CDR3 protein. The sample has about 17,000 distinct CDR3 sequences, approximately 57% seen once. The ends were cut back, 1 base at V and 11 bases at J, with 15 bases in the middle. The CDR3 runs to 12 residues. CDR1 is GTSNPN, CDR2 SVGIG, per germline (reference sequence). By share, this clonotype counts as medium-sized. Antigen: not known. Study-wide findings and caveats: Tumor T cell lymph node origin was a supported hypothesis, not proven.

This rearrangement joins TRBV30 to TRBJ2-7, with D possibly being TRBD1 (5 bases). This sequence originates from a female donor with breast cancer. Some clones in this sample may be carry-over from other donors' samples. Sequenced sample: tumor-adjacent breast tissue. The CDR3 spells CAWSAGPNGEYF. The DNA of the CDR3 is TGTGCCTGGAGTGCAGGGCCGAATGGCGAGTACTTC.